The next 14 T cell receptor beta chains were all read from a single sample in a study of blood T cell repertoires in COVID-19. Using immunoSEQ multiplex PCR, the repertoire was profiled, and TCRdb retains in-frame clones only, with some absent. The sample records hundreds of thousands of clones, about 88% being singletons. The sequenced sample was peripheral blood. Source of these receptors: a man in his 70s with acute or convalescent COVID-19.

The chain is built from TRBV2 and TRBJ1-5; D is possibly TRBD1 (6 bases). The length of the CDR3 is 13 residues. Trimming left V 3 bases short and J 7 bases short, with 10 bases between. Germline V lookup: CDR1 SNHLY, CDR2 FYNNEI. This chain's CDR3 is CASSDQGYQPQHF. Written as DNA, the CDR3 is TGTGCCAGCAGTGATCAGGGGTACCAGCCCCAGCATTTT.

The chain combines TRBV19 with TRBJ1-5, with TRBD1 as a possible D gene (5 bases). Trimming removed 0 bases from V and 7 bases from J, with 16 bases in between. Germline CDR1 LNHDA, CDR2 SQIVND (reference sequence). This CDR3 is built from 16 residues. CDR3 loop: CASSIDRRDVRQPQHF. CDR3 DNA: TGTGCCAGTAGTATAGATCGGCGGGACGTACGACAGCCCCAGCATTTT.

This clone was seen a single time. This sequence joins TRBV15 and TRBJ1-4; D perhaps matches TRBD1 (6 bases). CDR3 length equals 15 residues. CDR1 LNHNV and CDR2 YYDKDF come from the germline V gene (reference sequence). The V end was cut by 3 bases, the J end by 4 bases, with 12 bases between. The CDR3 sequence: CATSRDGRGNEKLFF. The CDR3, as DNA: TGTGCCACCAGCAGGGATGGCAGGGGTAATGAAAAACTGTTTTTT.

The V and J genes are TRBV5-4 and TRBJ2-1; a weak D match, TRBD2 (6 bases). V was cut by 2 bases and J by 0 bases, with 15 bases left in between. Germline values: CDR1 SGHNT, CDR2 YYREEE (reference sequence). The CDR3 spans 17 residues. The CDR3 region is CASSFGGARSSYNEQFF. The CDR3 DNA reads TGTGCCAGCAGCTTCGGCGGGGCCCGGAGCTCCTACAATGAGCAGTTCTTC.

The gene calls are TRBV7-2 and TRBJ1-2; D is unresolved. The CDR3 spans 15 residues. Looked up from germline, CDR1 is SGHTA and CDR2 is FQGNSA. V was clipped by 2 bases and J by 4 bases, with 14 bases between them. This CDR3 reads CASSLRRVAPYGYTF. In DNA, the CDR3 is TGTGCCAGCAGCTTAAGGAGGGTTGCGCCCTATGGCTACACCTTC. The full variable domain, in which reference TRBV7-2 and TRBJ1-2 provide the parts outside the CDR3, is GAGVSQSPSNKVTEKGKDVELRCDPISGHTALYWYRQSLGQGLEFLIYFQGNSAPDKSGLPSDRFSAERTGGSVSTLTIQRTQQEDSAVYLCASSLRRVAPYGYTFGSGTRLTVV.

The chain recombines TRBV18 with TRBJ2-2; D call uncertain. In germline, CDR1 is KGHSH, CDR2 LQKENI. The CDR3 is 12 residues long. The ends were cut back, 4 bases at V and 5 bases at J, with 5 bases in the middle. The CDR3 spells CASSLETGELFF. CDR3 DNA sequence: TGTGCCAGCTCACTCGAGACCGGGGAGCTGTTTTTT. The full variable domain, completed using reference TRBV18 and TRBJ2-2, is NAGVMQNPRHLVRRRGQEARLRCSPMKGHSHVYWYRQLPEEGLKFMVYLQKENIIDESGMPKERFSAEFPKEGPSILRIQQVVRGDSAAYFCASSLETGELFFGEGSRLTVL.

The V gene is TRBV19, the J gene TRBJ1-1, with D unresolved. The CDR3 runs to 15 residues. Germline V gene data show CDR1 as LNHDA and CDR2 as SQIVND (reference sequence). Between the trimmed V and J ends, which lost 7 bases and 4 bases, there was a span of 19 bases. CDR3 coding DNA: TGTGCCAGTACCGCCCTTTTAGCGTATGGCACTGAAGCTTTCTTT. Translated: CASTALLAYGTEAFF.

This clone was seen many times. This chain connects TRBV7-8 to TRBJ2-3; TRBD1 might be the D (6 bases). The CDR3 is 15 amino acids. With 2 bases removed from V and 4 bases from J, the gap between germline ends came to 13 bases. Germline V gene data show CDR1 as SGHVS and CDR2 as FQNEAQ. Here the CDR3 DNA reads TGTGCCAGCAGCTTAAGGGCACAGGGCTCAGATACGCAGTATTTT. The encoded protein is CASSLRAQGSDTQYF.

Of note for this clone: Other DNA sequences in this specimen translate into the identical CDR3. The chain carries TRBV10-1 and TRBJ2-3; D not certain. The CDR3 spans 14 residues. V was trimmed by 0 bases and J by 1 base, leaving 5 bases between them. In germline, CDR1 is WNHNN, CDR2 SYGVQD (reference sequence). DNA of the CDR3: TGCGCCAGCAGTGAGTCGGCTCGCACAGATACGCAGTATTTT. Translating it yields CASSESARTDTQYF.

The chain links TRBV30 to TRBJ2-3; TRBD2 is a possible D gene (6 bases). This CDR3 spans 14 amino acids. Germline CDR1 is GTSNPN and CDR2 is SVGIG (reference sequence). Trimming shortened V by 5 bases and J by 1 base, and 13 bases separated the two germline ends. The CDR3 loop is CAWARRDGTDTQYF. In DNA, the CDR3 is TGTGCCTGGGCCCGGAGGGACGGCACAGATACGCAGTATTTT.

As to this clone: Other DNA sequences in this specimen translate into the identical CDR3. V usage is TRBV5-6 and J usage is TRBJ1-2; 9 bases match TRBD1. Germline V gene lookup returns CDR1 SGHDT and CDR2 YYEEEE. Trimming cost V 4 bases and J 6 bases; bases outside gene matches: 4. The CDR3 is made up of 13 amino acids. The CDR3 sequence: CASSDTGGNGYTF. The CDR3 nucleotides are TGTGCCAGCAGCGATACAGGGGGCAATGGCTACACCTTC.

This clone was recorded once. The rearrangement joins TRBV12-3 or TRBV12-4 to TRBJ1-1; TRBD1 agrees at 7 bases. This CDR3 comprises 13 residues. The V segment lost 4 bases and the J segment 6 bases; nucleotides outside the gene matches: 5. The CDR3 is CASSSTGLAEAFF. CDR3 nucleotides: TGTGCCAGCAGTTCGACAGGGCTGGCTGAAGCTTTCTTT.

The CDR3 DNA reads TGTGCCAGCAGCCTTCGGGGAGCGGGAGTCGCAGATACGCAGTATTTT. Protein sequence: CASSLRGAGVADTQYF. The chain combines TRBV4-2 with TRBJ2-3; 8 bases agree with TRBD2. Germline-derived CDR1 and CDR2 are LGHNA and YNFKEQ. The CDR3 loop spans 16 amino acids. Trimming removed 4 bases from V and 4 bases from J; junction bases left unmatched: 10.

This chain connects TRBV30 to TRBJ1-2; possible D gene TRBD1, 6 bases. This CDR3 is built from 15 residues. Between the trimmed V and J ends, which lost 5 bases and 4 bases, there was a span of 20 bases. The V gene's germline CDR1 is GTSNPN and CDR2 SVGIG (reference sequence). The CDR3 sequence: CAWVLEGGRGYGYTF. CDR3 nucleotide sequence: TGTGCCTGGGTCCTAGAGGGGGGGCGAGGCTATGGCTACACCTTC.